This is a list of T cell receptor beta chains from one sample in a study of blood T cell repertoires in COVID-19. Generated by immunoSEQ multiplex PCR, the TCRdb table keeps only in-frame clones and is missing some. Of more than 95,000 clones in the sample, approximately 85% were seen once. The sample consisted of peripheral blood. The receptors were sampled from a man at least 80 years old with active or convalescent COVID-19. The CDR3 runs from the conserved cysteine through the conserved F or W. The order of the fields is J gene, clone size, V gene, D gene, CDR3 DNA, CDR3 protein. The D gene is left open where the match is weak. Not all rows give a size; the values are once, few, many and, for expanded clones, a class.

TRBJ2-3,-,TRBV5-4,-,TGTGCCAGCAGCTTGCAGCGGAACACAGATACGCAGTATTTT,CASSLQRNTDTQYF
TRBJ2-7,-,TRBV6-5,TRBD1,TGTGCCAGCGGCTCCGGGACAGGGGGCGACGAGCAGTACTTC,CASGSGTGGDEQYF
TRBJ2-2,-,TRBV7-9,TRBD2,TGTGCCAGCAAGCAAGGAGGACTAGCGGGGGGGTCCGGGGAGCTGTTTTTT,CASKQGGLAGGSGELFF
TRBJ2-7,-,TRBV7-9,TRBD2,TGTGCCAGCAGAATAAGCCAGGGAGGGGAGCAGTACTTC,CASRISQGGEQYF
TRBJ2-5,-,TRBV4-1,TRBD1,TGCGCCAGCAGCCGGGGAACCGGACAGGGCATGAAGGGGCAAGAGACCCAGTACTTC,CASSRGTGQGMKGQETQYF
TRBJ1-4,-,TRBV9,-,TGTGCCAGCGCGCCGGACAATAGGGGGGAAAAACTGTTTTTT,CASAPDNRGEKLFF
TRBJ2-5,-,TRBV4-2,-,TGTGCCAGCAGCCAAGGGGCCAGGGGAGAGACCCAGTACTTC,CASSQGARGETQYF
TRBJ2-7,-,TRBV27,-,TGTGCCAGCAGCAGCGTATCAGTCTCCTACGAGCAGTACTTC,CASSSVSVSYEQYF
TRBJ2-1,-,TRBV11-3,-,TGTGCCAGCAGCGAGGGGGGGGCCCGGACCTACAATGAGCAGTTCTTC,CASSEGGARTYNEQFF
TRBJ2-2,-,TRBV5-1,-,TGCGCCAGCAGCTTGGGTCAGGCTCTGAACACCGGGGAGCTGTTTTTT,CASSLGQALNTGELFF
TRBJ1-6,-,TRBV21-1,-,TGTGCCAGCAGCAAAACGGGACAGGGGGCGAGCTCCTATAATTCACCCCTCCACTTT,CASSKTGQGASSYNSPLHF
TRBJ1-1,-,TRBV11-3,-,TGTGCCAGCAGCAAGGACGCGGGCACTGAAGCTTTCTTT,CASSKDAGTEAFF
TRBJ2-7,-,TRBV6-2/TRBV6-3,TRBD2,TGTGCCAGCAGTTACTCCGGGACTAGCGGGCTACTCGTCACTACCTACGAGCAGTACTTC,CASSYSGTSGLLVTTYEQYF
TRBJ2-7,-,TRBV3-1/TRBV3-2,-,TGTGCCAGCAGCCAAGAAGCCGCGGGGAGATACGAGCAGTACTTC,CASSQEAAGRYEQYF
TRBJ1-6,-,TRBV12-3/TRBV12-4,TRBD1,TGTGCCAGCAGTATAACAGGGGTTACGGCCCTCCACTTT,CASSITGVTALHF
TRBJ2-3,-,TRBV28,TRBD2,TGTGCCAGCAGTTTCTCCCTAGCGGTCCCCACAGATACGCAGTATTTT,CASSFSLAVPTDTQYF
TRBJ2-7,-,TRBV7-8,-,TGTGCCAGCAGCTTAGTGGCAGGGTTGGGCGAGCAGTACTTC,CASSLVAGLGEQYF
TRBJ2-3,-,TRBV10-3,TRBD2,TGTGCCATCAGCCGACTAGCGGGACAGGTCGGGGCAGATACGCAGTATTTT,CAISRLAGQVGADTQYF
TRBJ2-5,-,TRBV18,-,TGTGCCAGCTCACCCTCCCTAGAGACCCAGTACTTC,CASSPSLETQYF
TRBJ1-2,-,TRBV19,TRBD1,TGTGCCAGTAGTATATTACTAGGAGGCCAGGGGGCTGGCTACACCTTC,CASSILLGGQGAGYTF
TRBJ2-7,-,TRBV27,-,TGTGCCAGCAGTTTATCGCCCCCAGGGATCGAGCAGTACTTC,CASSLSPPGIEQYF
TRBJ2-5,-,TRBV7-9,-,TGTGCCAGCAGCTTATATGAGACCCAGTACTTC,CASSLYETQYF
TRBJ1-1,-,TRBV28,-,TGTGCCAGCAGTTCCGACAGCCATGCTTACACTGAAGCTTTCTTT,CASSSDSHAYTEAFF
TRBJ2-3,-,TRBV30,TRBD2,TGTGCCTGCGTGCGCGGGGGACGCACAGATACGCAGTATTTT,CACVRGGRTDTQYF
TRBJ1-1,-,TRBV12-3/TRBV12-4,-,TGTGCCAGCAGTTCCGCAGGGAGGGGTGAAGCTTTCTTT,CASSSAGRGEAFF
TRBJ2-7,-,TRBV12-5,TRBD1,TGTGCTAGTGGTTGGGGACAGACCTACGAGCAGTACTTC,CASGWGQTYEQYF
TRBJ2-1,-,TRBV7-3,TRBD2,TGTGCCAGCAGCTCCGGACTAGCGATGAATGAGCAGTTCTTC,CASSSGLAMNEQFF
TRBJ2-2,-,TRBV2,TRBD2,TGTGCCAGCAGTGCCCAAGCGGGGGGGGCGGTCACCGGGGAGCTGTTTTTT,CASSAQAGGAVTGELFF
TRBJ2-7,-,TRBV19,TRBD2,TGTGCCAGTAGTATAGATAGCCTAGCGGGAGTTCGAGAGCAGTACTTC,CASSIDSLAGVREQYF
TRBJ1-5,once,TRBV19,-,TGTGCCAGTAGTATGGGGGGGGCCCGCAATCAGCCCCAGCATTTT,CASSMGGARNQPQHF
TRBJ2-1,-,TRBV21-1,-,TGTGCCAGCAGCAAATGGATCAACCCCCTCGGGAATGAGCAGTTCTTC,CASSKWINPLGNEQFF
TRBJ2-1,-,TRBV11-3,TRBD1,TGTGCCAGCAGCTTAATCGGGACAGGGGACAATGAGCAGTTCTTC,CASSLIGTGDNEQFF
TRBJ2-5,-,TRBV18,TRBD2,TGTGCCAGCTCACCAGCGCGGAAGTGGGCCAGGACTAGCGGGGGCCAAGAGACCCAGTACTTC,CASSPARKWARTSGGQETQYF
TRBJ2-3,once,TRBV9,TRBD2,TGTGCCAGCAGCGTAGGTGGGCGGGAGGGTGCAGATACGCAGTATTTT,CASSVGGREGADTQYF
TRBJ2-1,once,TRBV7-2,TRBD1,TGTGCCAGCAGAAACAGGGGCCCGCGCTACAATGAGCAGTTCTTC,CASRNRGPRYNEQFF